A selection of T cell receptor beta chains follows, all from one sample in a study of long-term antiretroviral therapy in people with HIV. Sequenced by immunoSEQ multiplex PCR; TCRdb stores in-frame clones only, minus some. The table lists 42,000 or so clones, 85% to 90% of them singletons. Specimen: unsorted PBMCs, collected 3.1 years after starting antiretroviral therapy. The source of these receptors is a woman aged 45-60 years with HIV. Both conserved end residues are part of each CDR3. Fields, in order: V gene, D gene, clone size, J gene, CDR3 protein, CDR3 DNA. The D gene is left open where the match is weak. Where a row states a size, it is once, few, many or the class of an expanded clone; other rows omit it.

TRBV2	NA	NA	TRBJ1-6	CASSVAGSSPLHF	TGTGCCAGCAGTGTGGCAGGGAGTTCACCCCTCCACTTT
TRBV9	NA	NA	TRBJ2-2	CASSDQGSGELFF	TGTGCCAGCAGCGATCAGGGTAGCGGGGAGCTGTTTTTT
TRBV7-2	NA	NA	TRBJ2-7	CASSPPAVSYEQYF	TGTGCCAGCAGCCCCCCCGCGGTTTCCTACGAGCAGTACTTC
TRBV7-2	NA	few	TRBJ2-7	CASSLDRAPHLEQYF	TGTGCCAGCAGCTTAGACAGGGCACCCCACCTAGAGCAGTACTTC
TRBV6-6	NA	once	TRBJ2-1	CASSYQGFGNEQFF	TGTGCCAGCAGTTACCAGGGTTTCGGCAATGAGCAGTTCTTC
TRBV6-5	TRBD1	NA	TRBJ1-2	CASSYVAGQGAVGYTF	TGTGCCAGCAGTTACGTTGCAGGACAGGGGGCAGTTGGCTACACCTTC
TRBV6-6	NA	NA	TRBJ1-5	CASSYPQENQPQHF	TGTGCCAGCAGTTACCCACAGGAGAATCAGCCCCAGCATTTT
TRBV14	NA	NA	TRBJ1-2	CASSRGGRAAGYTF	TGTGCCAGCAGCCGCGGGGGGAGGGCGGCAGGCTACACCTTC
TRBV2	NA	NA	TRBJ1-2	CASSGIDRRVGGF	TGTGCCAGCAGTGGTATAGACAGGAGAGTAGGAGGCTTC
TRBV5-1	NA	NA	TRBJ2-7	CASSLERTYEQYF	TGCGCCAGCAGCTTGGAACGGACCTACGAGCAGTACTTC
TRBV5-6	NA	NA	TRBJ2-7	CASSFPGTTYEQYF	TGTGCCAGCAGCTTCCCAGGGACCACCTACGAGCAGTACTTC
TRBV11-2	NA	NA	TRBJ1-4	CASSLFWSLATNEKLFF	TGTGCCAGCAGTTTATTTTGGAGCCTGGCGACTAATGAAAAACTGTTTTTT
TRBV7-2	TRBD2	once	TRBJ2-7	CASSSLAGTYEQYF	TGTGCCAGCAGCTCCCTAGCGGGTACCTACGAGCAGTACTTC
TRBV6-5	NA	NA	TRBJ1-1	CASSWVGGAEAFF	TGTGCCAGCAGTTGGGTAGGAGGAGCGGAAGCTTTCTTT
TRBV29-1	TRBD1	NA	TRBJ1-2	CSAKYLQGGEGGYTF	TGCAGCGCCAAATACCTCCAAGGGGGCGAAGGTGGCTACACCTTC
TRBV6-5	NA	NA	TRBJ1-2	CASSRPPGGYTF	TGTGCCAGCAGTCGTCCCCCTGGGGGCTACACCTTC
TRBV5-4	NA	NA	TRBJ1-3	CASSPEVFGNTIYF	TGTGCCAGCAGTCCAGAGGTGTTCGGAAACACCATATATTTT
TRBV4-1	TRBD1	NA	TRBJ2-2	CASSQDGTATNTGELFF	TGCGCCAGCAGCCAAGATGGGACAGCGACGAACACCGGGGAGCTGTTTTTT
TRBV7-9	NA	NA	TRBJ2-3	CASSPQDPVQTDTQYF	TGTGCCAGCAGCCCGCAGGACCCCGTCCAGACAGATACGCAGTATTTT
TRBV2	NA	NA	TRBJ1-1	CASNGGRNTEAFF	TGTGCCAGCAACGGAGGGAGGAATACTGAAGCTTTCTTT
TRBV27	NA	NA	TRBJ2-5	CASSSLGRGKETQYF	TGTGCCAGCAGTTCCCTGGGACGGGGAAAAGAGACCCAGTACTTC
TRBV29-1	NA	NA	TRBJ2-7	CSVLRPGVSFYEQYF	TGCAGCGTACTCAGACCAGGCGTAAGCTTCTACGAGCAGTACTTC
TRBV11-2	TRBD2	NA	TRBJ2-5	CASSLGTSGQETQYF	TGTGCCAGCAGCTTAGGGACTAGCGGCCAAGAGACCCAGTACTTC
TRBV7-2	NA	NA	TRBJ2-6	CASSPEPEGANVLTF	TGTGCCAGCAGCCCAGAGCCGGAGGGGGCCAACGTCCTGACTTTC
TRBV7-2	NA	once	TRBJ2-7	CASSTAGLTYEQYF	TGTGCCAGCAGCACCGCCGGACTTACCTACGAGCAGTACTTC
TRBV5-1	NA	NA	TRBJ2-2	CASSDTGELFF	TGCGCCAGCAGCGACACCGGGGAGCTGTTTTTT
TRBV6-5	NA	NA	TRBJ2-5	CASSYGLASKGTQYF	TGTGCCAGCAGTTACGGGCTAGCGTCGAAGGGGACCCAGTACTTC
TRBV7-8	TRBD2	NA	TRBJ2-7	CASSLSGGSYEQYF	TGTGCCAGCAGCTTAAGCGGGGGCTCCTACGAGCAGTACTTC
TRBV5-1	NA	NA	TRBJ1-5	CASSLAGGAETNQPQHF	TGCGCCAGCAGCTTGGCGGGGGGCGCAGAGACCAATCAGCCCCAGCATTTT
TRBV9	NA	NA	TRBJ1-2	CASSAGTGRGGGYTF	TGTGCCAGCAGCGCCGGTACAGGGAGGGGTGGTGGCTACACCTTC
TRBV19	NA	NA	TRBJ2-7	CASRMDGTLSYEQYF	TGTGCCAGTAGGATGGACGGAACCCTCTCCTACGAGCAGTACTTC
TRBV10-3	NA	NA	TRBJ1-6	CAISDLGSPLHF	TGTGCCATCAGTGATCTAGGATCACCCCTCCACTTT
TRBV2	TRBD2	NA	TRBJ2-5	CASSLGGLAGGNQETQYF	TGTGCCAGCAGTCTAGGAGGACTAGCGGGGGGGAACCAAGAGACCCAGTACTTC
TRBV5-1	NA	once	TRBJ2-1	CASSFQGPGEGEQFF	TGCGCCAGCAGCTTCCAGGGCCCGGGAGAGGGTGAGCAGTTCTTC
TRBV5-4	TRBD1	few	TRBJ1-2	CASSGDRANYGYTF	TGTGCCAGCAGCGGGGACAGAGCTAACTATGGCTACACCTTC
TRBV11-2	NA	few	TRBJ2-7	CASSQLQASYEQYF	TGTGCCAGCAGCCAGCTACAGGCCTCCTACGAGCAGTACTTC
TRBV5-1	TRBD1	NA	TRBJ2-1	CASSHSDRGITNEQFF	TGCGCCAGCAGCCACTCGGACAGGGGGATAACCAATGAGCAGTTCTTC
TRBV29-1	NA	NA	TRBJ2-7	CSIPWGYGSLEQYF	TGCAGCATCCCCTGGGGGTACGGGAGTCTCGAGCAGTACTTC
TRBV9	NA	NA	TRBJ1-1	CASSVNRENPNTEAFF	TGTGCCAGCAGCGTAAATCGAGAAAATCCAAACACTGAAGCTTTCTTT
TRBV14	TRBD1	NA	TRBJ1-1	CASSPRQGPYTEAFF	TGTGCCAGCAGCCCCCGACAGGGACCATACACTGAAGCTTTCTTT